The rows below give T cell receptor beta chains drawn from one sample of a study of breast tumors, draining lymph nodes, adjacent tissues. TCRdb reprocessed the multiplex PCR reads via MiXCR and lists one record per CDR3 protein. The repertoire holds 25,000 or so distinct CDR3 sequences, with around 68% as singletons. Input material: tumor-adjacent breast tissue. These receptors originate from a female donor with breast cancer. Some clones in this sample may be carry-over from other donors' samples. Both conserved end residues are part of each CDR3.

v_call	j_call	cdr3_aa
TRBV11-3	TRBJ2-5	CASSLDLRTIQGETQYF
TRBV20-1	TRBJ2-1	CSPSGTNGVEQFF
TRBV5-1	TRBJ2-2	CASSSGQGNGELFF
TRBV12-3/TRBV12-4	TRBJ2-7	CASSLSREGPYEQYF
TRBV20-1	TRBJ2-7	CSARDLREGRYEQYF
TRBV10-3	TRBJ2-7	CAISEWAGGTSGEQYF
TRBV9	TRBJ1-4	CASTQGGTPNEKLFF
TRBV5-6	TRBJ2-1	CASSAGLAGDTTYNEQFF
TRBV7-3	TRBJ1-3	CASSLDGGAGTGNTIYF
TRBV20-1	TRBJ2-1	CSAAGLAGTYNEQFF
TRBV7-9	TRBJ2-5	CASSPDLLGQGATSGRPREETQYF
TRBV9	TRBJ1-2	CASSVDWGGGGYTF
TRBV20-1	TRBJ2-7	CSATTGTSPSYEQYF
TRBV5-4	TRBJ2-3	CASSLFRTDTQYF
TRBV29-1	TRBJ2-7	CSVVVHSSYEQYF
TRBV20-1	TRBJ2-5	CSARAQDARRWETQYF
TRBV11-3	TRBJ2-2	CASSPSTSSPGELFF
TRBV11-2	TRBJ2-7	CASSLEFGGGENSYEQYF
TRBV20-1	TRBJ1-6	CSAAGDRDNGNSPLHF
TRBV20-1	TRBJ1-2	CSAPTRTQRDGYTF
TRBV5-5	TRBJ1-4	CASSSFKFPSNEKLFF
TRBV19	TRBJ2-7	CASSTRDRGSYEQYF
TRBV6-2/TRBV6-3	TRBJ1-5	CASSRPPRGTGNQPQHF
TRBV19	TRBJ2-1	CASSGLAGVNEQFF
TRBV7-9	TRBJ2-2	CASSLVGTPLNTGELFF
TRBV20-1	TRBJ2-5	CSARRLAGVSIGETQYF
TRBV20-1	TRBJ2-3	CSAPPLGDTQYF
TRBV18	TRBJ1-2	CASSPDLRKDGYTF
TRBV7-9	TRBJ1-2	CASSRGSWDIYGYTF
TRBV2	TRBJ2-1	CASGSQGRQFF
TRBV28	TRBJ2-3	CASSYGQGGTDTQYF
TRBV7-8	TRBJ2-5	CASSELGGQGETQYF
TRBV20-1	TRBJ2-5	CSARALTGRQETQYF
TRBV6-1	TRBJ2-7	CASRDRTGNYEQYF
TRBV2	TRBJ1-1	CASSTNSNTEAFF
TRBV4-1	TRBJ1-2	CASSQPASEDYGYTF
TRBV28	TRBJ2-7	CASSRKYEQYF
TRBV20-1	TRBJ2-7	CSARDVRGRYEQYF
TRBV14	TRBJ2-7	CASSQGGVLEQYF
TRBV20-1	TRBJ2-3	CSAPVRRDTQYF
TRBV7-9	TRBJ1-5	CASSSGGQPQHF
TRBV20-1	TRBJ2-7	CSATPVRAGGNGEQYF
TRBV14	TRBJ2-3	CASSQRTGGVDTQYF
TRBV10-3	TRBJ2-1	CAISESASGRVSSYNEQFF
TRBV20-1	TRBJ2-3	CSAGPRQGTTDTQYF
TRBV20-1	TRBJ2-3	CSATRTGVTDTQYF
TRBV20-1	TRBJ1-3	CSAAQGSLDTIYF